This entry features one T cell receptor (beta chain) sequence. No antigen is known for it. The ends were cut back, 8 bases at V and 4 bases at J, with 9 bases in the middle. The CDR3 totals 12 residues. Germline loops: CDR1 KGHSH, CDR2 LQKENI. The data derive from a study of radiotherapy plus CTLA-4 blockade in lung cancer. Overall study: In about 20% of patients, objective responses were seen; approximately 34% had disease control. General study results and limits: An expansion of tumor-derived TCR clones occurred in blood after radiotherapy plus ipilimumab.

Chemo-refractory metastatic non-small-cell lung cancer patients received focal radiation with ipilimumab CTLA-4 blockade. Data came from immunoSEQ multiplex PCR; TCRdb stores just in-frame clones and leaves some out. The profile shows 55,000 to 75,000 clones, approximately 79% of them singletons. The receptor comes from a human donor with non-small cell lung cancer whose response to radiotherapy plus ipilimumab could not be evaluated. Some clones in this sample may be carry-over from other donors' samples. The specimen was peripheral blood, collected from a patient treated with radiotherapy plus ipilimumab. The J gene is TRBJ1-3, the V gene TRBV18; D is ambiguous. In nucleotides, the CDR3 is TGTGCCAGCCCGGGTCCGGGAAACACCATATATTTT. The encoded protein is CASPGPGNTIYF.